These T cell receptor beta chains were read from a single sample in a study of T-cell memory formation after mild COVID-19. Via MiXCR, TCRdb re-called the 5' RACE reads, giving one row per CDR3 protein. The sample yields hundreds of thousands of distinct CDR3 sequences, more than 15% seen once. The sequenced sample was PBMCs or a T cell subset sorted from them (not recorded which). These receptor sequences come from a man aged 18 to 30 who had mild COVID-19 (a few samples of this study predate the infection). Cell type and time point are not known. CDR3s include the opening cysteine and the closing phenylalanine or tryptophan. D genes are given only for firm matches. Some rows mark clone size as missing; the rest say once, few, many or name a class of expanded clone.

TRBD2,TRBJ2-2,17,TRBV20-1,-,CSARLAGGTSNTGELFF,TGCAGTGCGCGACTAGCGGGGGGAACGTCGAACACCGGGGAGCTGTTTTTT
-,TRBJ2-7,13,TRBV7-6,few,CASSHGSSYEQYF,TGTGCCAGCAGCCATGGAAGCTCCTACGAGCAGTACTTC
TRBD1,TRBJ2-1,16,TRBV5-5,few,CASSRGRDRGPNEQFF,TGTGCCAGCAGCCGGGGCCGGGACAGGGGGCCCAATGAGCAGTTCTTC
-,TRBJ2-3,13,TRBV5-1,-,CASSLPTTDTQYF,TGCGCCAGCAGCTTGCCTACTACAGATACGCAGTATTTT
TRBD1,TRBJ1-1,18,TRBV6-6,few,CASSYPGTGGRDDTEAFF,TGTGCCAGCAGTTACCCCGGGACAGGGGGCCGCGACGACACTGAAGCTTTCTTT
-,TRBJ2-2,11,TRBV29-1,-,CSVADTGELFF,TGCAGCGTTGCGGACACCGGGGAGCTGTTTTTT
-,TRBJ1-4,13,TRBV15,-,CATSSDLGEKLFF,TGTGCCACCAGCAGCGACCTGGGGGAAAAACTGTTTTTT
-,TRBJ1-1,12,TRBV4-2,few,CASSHWGEEAFF,TGTGCCAGCAGCCATTGGGGAGAGGAAGCTTTCTTT
-,TRBJ2-3,15,TRBV2,-,CASSELGGQTDTQYF,TGTGCCAGCAGTGAACTCGGGGGACAAACAGATACGCAGTATTTT
-,TRBJ2-1,14,TRBV6-1,many,CASSLRGEYNEQFF,TGTGCCAGCTCCCTGAGGGGAGAATACAATGAGCAGTTCTTC
TRBD1,TRBJ2-2,15,TRBV12-3/TRBV12-4,few,CASSTQQGATGELFF,TGTGCCAGCAGTACTCAACAGGGGGCGACCGGGGAGCTGTTTTTT
-,TRBJ1-1,13,TRBV28,-,CASSRRRNTEAFF,TGTGCCAGCAGTCGCAGGAGGAACACTGAAGCTTTCTTT
-,TRBJ1-1,12,TRBV20-1,few,CSARTRLAEAFF,TGCAGTGCTAGAACTCGGCTCGCTGAAGCTTTCTTT
-,TRBJ2-7,11,TRBV5-8,few,CASRRGHEQYF,TGTGCCTCCCGGAGGGGTCACGAGCAGTACTTC
-,TRBJ1-5,15,TRBV6-2/TRBV6-3,few,CASSYLRQGNQPQHF,TGTGCCAGCAGTTACCTCCGACAGGGCAATCAGCCCCAGCATTTT
-,TRBJ1-6,13,TRBV20-1,-,CSARSRGDSPLHF,TGCAGTGCTAGATCCAGGGGAGATTCACCCCTCCACTTT
-,TRBJ1-5,14,TRBV6-6,-,CASSSPEVNQPQHF,TGTGCCAGCAGCTCCCCGGAGGTCAATCAGCCCCAGCATTTT
-,TRBJ1-3,13,TRBV24-1,-,CRPPDYSGNTIYF,TGCCGACCCCCGGATTACTCTGGAAACACCATATATTTT
-,TRBJ2-3,17,TRBV6-5,-,CASSYSAFHSRTDTQYF,TGTGCCAGCAGTTACTCGGCATTTCATTCTCGCACAGATACGCAGTATTTT
TRBD1,TRBJ2-1,15,TRBV6-2/TRBV6-3,few,CASSVDRGLVNEQFF,TGTGCCAGCAGTGTGGACAGGGGGCTTGTGAATGAGCAGTTCTTC
-,TRBJ1-3,15,TRBV6-6,-,CASTSGQHSGNTIYF,TGTGCCAGCACCTCAGGACAGCACTCTGGAAACACCATATATTTT
TRBD1,TRBJ1-4,13,TRBV27,-,CASSLGGGAKLFF,TGTGCCAGCAGTTTGGGAGGGGGCGCGAAACTGTTTTTT